Each of the 29 T cell receptor beta chains below was sequenced from the same sample in a study of PD-1 and CTLA-4 blockade in melanoma. Sequencing used immunoSEQ multiplex PCR; TCRdb keeps in-frame clones, though not all of them. The data contain about 11,000 clones, roughly 82% of them singletons. This specimen was CD8+ T cells from peripheral blood, taken from a patient given anti-PD-1 treatment. The receptors come from a human donor with melanoma.

The genes are TRBV9 and TRBJ1-5; no definite D call. Germline V CDR1 and CDR2: SGDLS, YYNGEE. This CDR3 has 14 amino acids. Trimming took off 2 bases at V and 7 bases at J, with 13 bases between the two ends. CDR3 nucleotide sequence: TGTGCCAGCAGCGTGGGCGGGGTTGGCCAGCCCCAGCATTTT. It translates to CASSVGGVGQPQHF.

The V gene is TRBV27, the J gene TRBJ1-4; D is perhaps TRBD1 (5 bases). This CDR3 has 15 residues. Trimming cost V 6 bases and J 0 bases, with 11 bases left between them. The germline V gene has CDR1 MNHEY and CDR2 SMNVEV (reference sequence). The CDR3 DNA follows: TGTGCCAGCAGGGCGGGGCAGGCAACTAATGAAAAACTGTTTTTT. Its translation is CASRAGQATNEKLFF.

The V and J genes are TRBV6-5 and TRBJ2-5, with TRBD2 matching 8 bases. The V segment lost 10 bases and the J segment 2 bases; nucleotides outside the gene matches: 9. Per germline, CDR1 MNHEY and CDR2 SVGAGI. The CDR3 length is 14 residues. The CDR3 sequence: CATFSTSGQETQYF. CDR3 nucleotide sequence: TGTGCCACCTTCAGCACTAGCGGACAAGAGACCCAGTACTTC.

This clone was recorded once. This chain links TRBV7-9 with TRBJ2-2; 14 nucleotides agree with TRBD2. Germline CDR1 and CDR2: SEHNR and FQNEAQ (reference sequence). CDR3 size: 16 residues. With V trimmed by 5 bases and J by 5 bases, 4 bases remained unmatched. As DNA, the CDR3 is TGTGCCAGCAGCCCGACTAGCGGGAGGGATACCGGGGAGCTGTTTTTT. It encodes CASSPTSGRDTGELFF.

The chain is built from TRBV5-7 and TRBJ1-1; the match to TRBD1 covers 12 bases. TRBV5-7 is an open reading frame whose function is uncertain. This CDR3 is built from 19 residues. The ends lost 3 bases at V and 3 bases at J; junction bases unmatched: 15. CDR3 protein: CASSSRVGTGGDGYTEAFF. The CDR3 DNA sequence: TGTGCCAGCAGCTCCCGAGTTGGGACAGGGGGCGATGGGTACACTGAAGCTTTCTTT.

This clone is medium-sized (0.01 to 0.1%) within its sample. This rearrangement joins TRBV3-1 (or the pseudogene TRBV3-2) to TRBJ2-1, with D unclear. The CDR3 spans 16 residues. Per germline, CDR1 LGHDT and CDR2 YNNKEL (reference sequence). Trimming stripped 3 bases from V and 7 bases from J, with 19 bases between. The CDR3 DNA reads as TGTGCCAGCAGCCATGTTATCTTATCTCGGCAAAATGAGCAGTTCTTC. It specifies CASSHVILSRQNEQFF.

This clone was seen more than once but under ten times. The rearrangement uses TRBV6-5 and TRBJ1-6, with TRBD1 as a possible D gene (5 bases). The CDR3 has 13 amino acids. Germline CDR1 MNHEY, CDR2 SVGAGI. Trimming removed 7 bases at V and 8 bases at J, with 12 bases between. DNA for the CDR3: TGTGCCAGCAAGGGAGGGGACCATTCACCCCTCCACTTT. This codes for CASKGGDHSPLHF.

V usage is TRBV29-1 and J usage is TRBJ1-1; perhaps TRBD1 as D (6 bases). Trimming shortened V by 6 bases and J by 5 bases, and 10 bases separated the two germline ends. The germline V gene encodes CDR1 SQVTM and CDR2 ANQGSEA. The CDR3 is 11 amino acids. In nucleotides, the CDR3 is TGCAGCGTCCTAGGGGGGACTGAAGCTTTCTTT. This translates into CSVLGGTEAFF. The full variable domain, completed using reference TRBV29-1 and TRBJ1-1, is SAVISQKPSRDICQRGTSLTIQCQVDSQVTMMFWYRQQPGQSLTLIATANQGSEATYESGFVIDKFPISRPNLTFSTLTVSNMSPEDSSIYLCSVLGGTEAFFGQGTRLTVV.

The V and J genes are TRBV10-3 and TRBJ1-1; D unclear. Germline CDR1 and CDR2: ENHRY and SYGVKD. The V end was cut by 2 bases, the J end by 5 bases, with 9 bases between. The CDR3 is made up of 13 amino acids. Here the CDR3 DNA reads TGTGCCATCAGTGAGAAGGGTTGGACTGAAGCTTTCTTT. This gives the protein CAISEKGWTEAFF.

This sequence joins TRBV13 and TRBJ1-1; unclear D gene. V was clipped by 1 base and J by 0 bases, with 6 bases between them. This CDR3 is built from 14 residues. Germline lookup yields CDR1 PRHDT and CDR2 FYEKMQ (reference sequence). The DNA of the CDR3 is TGTGCCAGCAGCTTAGTCGGAATGAACACTGAAGCTTTCTTT. This sequence encodes CASSLVGMNTEAFF.

On this clone itself: One end of the junction does not line up with germline, which may come from a read error. V gene TRBV7-7 combines with J gene TRBJ2-2; 7 bases align to TRBD2. Per germline, CDR1 SSHAT and CDR2 FNYEAQ (reference sequence). CDR3 length: 17 residues. CDR3 protein: CASSLVPPGGNTGELFF. In nucleotides, the CDR3 is TGTGCTAGCAGCTTAGTCCCCCCGGGGGGGAACACCGGGGAGCTGTTTTTT.

V and J are TRBV4-3 and TRBJ1-2; D not certain. V lost 3 bases and J 6 bases, leaving 11 bases between the germline ends. The CDR3 runs to 13 residues. Germline V gene data show CDR1 as LGHNA and CDR2 as YSLEER. The CDR3 loop is CASSHISGNGYTF. CDR3 nucleotides: TGCGCCAGCAGCCACATATCGGGGAATGGCTACACCTTC.

The CDR3 DNA sequence: TGTGCCAGCAGTTACAACACCGGGGAGCTGTTTTTT. It codes for CASSYNTGELFF. The chain couples TRBV6-5 to TRBJ2-2; D unresolved. The CDR3 sequence is 12 residues long. The V and J ends lost 2 bases and 2 bases respectively, with 0 bases between them. Germline CDR1 MNHEY, CDR2 SVGAGI.

The rearrangement links TRBV24-1 to TRBJ2-1; TRBD2 is a possible D gene (6 bases). The CDR3 totals 14 residues. Trimming removed 9 bases at V and 4 bases at J, with 15 bases between. Germline lookup yields CDR1 KGHDR and CDR2 SFDVKD. The CDR3 DNA is TGTGCCACCGAGGGACTTCCCGCATACAATGAGCAGTTCTTC. It encodes CATEGLPAYNEQFF.

The chain recombines TRBV6-5 with TRBJ1-2; D not resolved. Germline assignment: CDR1 MNHEY and CDR2 SVGAGI. The CDR3 loop spans 15 amino acids. Trimming left V 5 bases short and J 5 bases short, with 18 bases between. This CDR3 is CASSTTIDGAYGYTF. The CDR3 coding sequence is TGTGCCAGCAGTACGACTATTGACGGCGCTTATGGCTACACCTTC.

Judged by abundance, this clone is hyperexpanded (1% or more). This rearrangement joins TRBV6-5 to TRBJ2-5, with a tentative D call TRBD2 (7 bases). Trimming removed 4 bases at V and 3 bases at J, with 18 bases between. Germline loops: CDR1 MNHEY, CDR2 SVGAGI. CDR3 size: 16 residues. DNA of the CDR3: TGTGCCAGCAGTTCCCCTGCGGGAGAGGGGGAAGAGACCCAGTACTTC. Protein product: CASSSPAGEGEETQYF.

This sequence joins TRBV7-9 and TRBJ1-2, with no clear D. CDR3 length equals 14 residues. Trimming stripped 0 bases from V and 4 bases from J, with 9 bases between. Looked up from germline, CDR1 is SEHNR and CDR2 is FQNEAQ (reference sequence). CDR3 region: CASSLAPELYGYTF. The CDR3 DNA is TGTGCCAGCAGCTTAGCCCCAGAACTCTATGGCTACACCTTC.

The rearrangement uses TRBV7-8 and TRBJ2-7, with 10 bases lining up with TRBD2. CDR1 is SGHVS and CDR2 is FQNEAQ in the germline V gene. The length of the CDR3 is 15 residues. J lost 5 bases, V lost 2 bases, and 6 bases had no gene match. The CDR3 bases are TGTGCCAGCAGCTTATTTGAGCGGGAGGGGGACGAGCAGTACTTC. It yields the protein CASSLFEREGDEQYF.

The rearrangement joins TRBV3-1 (or the pseudogene TRBV3-2) to TRBJ2-3, with 8 nucleotides matching TRBD2. Looked up from germline, CDR1 is LGHDT and CDR2 is YNNKEL (reference sequence). CDR3 length equals 18 residues. The V gene end was trimmed by 5 bases and the J gene end by 2 bases; junction bases not matched to a gene: 15. This CDR3 reads CASSWPSDSGANTDTQYF. The CDR3 DNA is TGTGCCAGCAGCTGGCCTTCGGATAGCGGGGCGAACACAGATACGCAGTATTTT.

This clone was detected only a few times. The chain couples TRBV7-6 to TRBJ2-7; 13 bases match TRBD2. V shed 4 bases, J shed 0 bases, and the junction held 3 bases outside the gene matches. The CDR3 is 16 residues long. In germline, CDR1 is SGHVS, CDR2 FNYEAQ. CDR3 nucleotide sequence: TGTGCCAGCAGCTCTCGGACTAGCGGGAGCTCCTACGAGCAGTACTTC. Amino acid sequence: CASSSRTSGSSYEQYF.

The V gene is TRBV6-5, the J gene TRBJ2-1; TRBD2 agrees at 10 bases. Germline trimming cut 3 bases from V and 7 bases from J; bases unmatched to any gene: 3. Germline V gene lookup returns CDR1 MNHEY and CDR2 SVGAGI. CDR3 length equals 14 residues. The CDR3, as DNA: TGTGCCAGCAGTTATAGCGGGGGGCCGAATGAGCAGTTCTTC. Amino acid sequence: CASSYSGGPNEQFF.

The V and J genes are TRBV7-2 and TRBJ1-1; 8 bases align to TRBD1. The CDR3 runs to 15 residues. The V and J ends lost 2 bases and 2 bases, in that order; junction bases with no gene match: 4. Germline V CDR1 and CDR2: SGHTA, FQGNSA. As DNA, the CDR3 is TGTGCCAGCAGCTTATGGACAGGGAGTAACACTGAAGCTTTCTTT. Translation gives CASSLWTGSNTEAFF. Looking up the rest from reference TRBV7-2 and TRBJ1-1 gives the full variable domain: GAGVSQSPSNKVTEKGKDVELRCDPISGHTALYWYRQSLGQGLEFLIYFQGNSAPDKSGLPSDRFSAERTGGSVSTLTIQRTQQEDSAVYLCASSLWTGSNTEAFFGQGTRLTVV.

The chain employs TRBV5-1 and TRBJ2-1; D ambiguous. Per germline, CDR1 SGHRS and CDR2 YFSETQ. The V gene lost 0 bases and the J gene lost 4 bases, with 8 bases spanning the gap. This CDR3 has 14 amino acids. The CDR3 spells CASSLAEIYNEQFF. The CDR3 nucleotides read TGCGCCAGCAGCTTGGCCGAAATTTACAATGAGCAGTTCTTC.

The rearrangement uses TRBV11-3 and TRBJ2-7; 9 bases map to TRBD1. The V and J ends lost 4 bases and 2 bases, in that order; junction bases with no gene match: 3. CDR3 length: 14 residues. Germline lookup yields CDR1 SGHNT and CDR2 YENEEA. The CDR3 DNA reads TGTGCCAGCAGCTACACAGGGGGCCCCTACGAGCAGTACTTC. Its translation is CASSYTGGPYEQYF.

The chain employs TRBV4-3 and TRBJ2-4; 7 bases are a match to TRBD2. Germline CDR1 is LGHNA and CDR2 is YSLEER. This CDR3 comprises 16 residues. The J segment lost 7 bases and the V segment lost 4 bases, leaving 13 bases of the junction unmatched. Here the CDR3 DNA reads TGCGCCAGCAGCCCCCTCCAAGGGGAGGGGTTGAACATTCAGTACTTC. Its protein is CASSPLQGEGLNIQYF.

V and J are TRBV15 and TRBJ1-1; D may be TRBD1 (5 bases). This CDR3 has 15 amino acids. The V end was cut by 0 bases, the J end by 8 bases, with 16 bases between. Germline V CDR1 and CDR2: LNHNV, YYDKDF (reference sequence). The CDR3 coding sequence is TGTGCCACCAGCAGAGATCTAACGAGGGACCCAGAAGCTTTCTTT. Its protein is CATSRDLTRDPEAFF.

The V call is TRBV5-4, the J call TRBJ2-1; unclear D gene. CDR3 length equals 12 residues. Germline assignment: CDR1 SGHNT and CDR2 YYREEE (reference sequence). Deletions cut 7 bases from V and 3 bases from J, with 8 bases between. In DNA form, the CDR3 reads TGTGCCAGCCAGCAGAGCTACAATGAGCAGTTCTTC. Amino acid sequence: CASQQSYNEQFF.

The chain links TRBV11-3 to TRBJ2-3, with TRBD1 identical over 7 bases. In germline, CDR1 is SGHNT, CDR2 YENEEA. Unmatched junction bases numbered 6, after V lost 1 base and J lost 2 bases. The CDR3 length is 16 residues. The CDR3 DNA reads as TGTGCCAGCAGCTTAGTCCCAGGGGGATACACAGATACGCAGTATTTT. It yields the protein CASSLVPGGYTDTQYF.

The chain recombines TRBV5-1 with TRBJ1-5; the match to TRBD1 covers 12 bases. Trimming cost V 4 bases and J 7 bases; bases outside gene matches: 9. This CDR3 region has 16 residues. Germline lookup yields CDR1 SGHRS and CDR2 YFSETQ. CDR3 DNA: TGCGCCAGCAGCACCGGGACAGGGGGCGCGCGGCAGCCCCAGCATTTT. It codes for CASSTGTGGARQPQHF. Full variable domain (remainder filled in from reference TRBV5-1 and TRBJ1-5): KAGVTQTPRYLIKTRGQQVTLSCSPISGHRSVSWYQQTPGQGLQFLFEYFSETQRNKGNFPGRFSGRQFSNSRSEMNVSTLELGDSALYLCASSTGTGGARQPQHFGDGTRLSIL.